This T cell receptor beta chain was profiled in a study of identical twins. Broader study findings: Without tracking the same donors, conclusions rested on cross-sectional statistical analysis. Models predicted less out-of-frame TCR alpha sharing in monozygotic twins than was found.

Germline V gene sequence: CDR1 KGHDR, CDR2 SFDVKD. The CDR3 contains 15 residues. J lost 3 bases, V lost 0 bases, and 0 bases had no gene match. This clonotype was seen a handful of times. The antigen remains unidentified. Addition of a universal primer site occurred through template switching, and cDNA carried unique molecular identifiers. TCRdb fed the 5' RACE reads into MiXCR, producing one record per CDR3 protein. The data show some 1,600,000 distinct CDR3 sequences, more than 30% seen once. The genes are TRBV24-1 and TRBJ1-2; 10 positions agree with TRBD1. The sequencing sample was made of cord blood. This TCR came from a newborn girl in good health. The CDR3 DNA follows: TGTGCCACCAGTGATTTGGGGACAGGGGACTATGGCTACACCTTC. Protein: CATSDLGTGDYGYTF.